These T cell receptor beta chains were read from a single sample in a study of cytomegalovirus exposure and HLA in healthy donors. This table comes from immunoSEQ multiplex PCR, and its TCRdb copy is limited to in-frame clones, with some not included. This sample has 200,000 to 250,000 clones, with around 80% found just once. Sequences were obtained from PBMCs. The source is a boy aged 2 to 9 in good health and CMV-seronegative. CDR3s include the opening cysteine and the closing phenylalanine or tryptophan. Each record gives: D gene, J gene, V gene, clone size, CDR3 DNA, CDR3 protein. A D gene is named only where the DNA matches it firmly. Some rows mark clone size as missing; the rest say once, few, many or name a class of expanded clone.

NA | TRBJ2-7 | TRBV7-2 | NA | TGTGCCAGCAGCGTCGGGACATCCCTCTACGAGCAGTACTTC | CASSVGTSLYEQYF
NA | TRBJ1-3 | TRBV15 | NA | TGTGCCACCAGCAGAAGTCAGGGTAGAGGAAACACCATATATTTT | CATSRSQGRGNTIYF
NA | TRBJ1-1 | TRBV5-1 | few | TGCGCCAGCAGCTTGGGGAGGACTGAAGCTTTCTTT | CASSLGRTEAFF
NA | TRBJ1-2 | TRBV5-1 | NA | TGCGCCAGCAGCGAGGAGAGGGGACACGGCGGCTACACCTTC | CASSEERGHGGYTF
TRBD2 | TRBJ2-2 | TRBV18 | NA | TGTGCCAGCTCACCACTAGCGGGAGCAAACACCGGGGAGCTGTTTTTT | CASSPLAGANTGELFF
NA | TRBJ2-1 | TRBV19 | NA | TGTGCCACCAGACCCAGGGGCCGAGAGTACAATGAGCAGTTCTTC | CATRPRGREYNEQFF
NA | TRBJ2-2 | TRBV9 | NA | TGTGCCAGCAGCGTCTCAGGGAACGGGGAGCTGTTTTTT | CASSVSGNGELFF
NA | TRBJ1-1 | TRBV19 | NA | TGTGCCAGTAGTGTCAGGGGGAACACTGAAGCTTTCTTT | CASSVRGNTEAFF
TRBD1 | TRBJ1-5 | TRBV5-1 | NA | TGCGCCAGCCGTCCCGGGACAGGGATGGGGAATCAGCCCCAGCATTTT | CASRPGTGMGNQPQHF
TRBD2 | TRBJ2-7 | TRBV4-1 | NA | TGCGCCAGCAGCCAATTACTAGCGGGGGATGCCTACGAGCAGTACTTC | CASSQLLAGDAYEQYF
NA | TRBJ2-7 | TRBV2 | NA | TGTGCCAGCAGTTCGACAGGTACGAGCTCCTACGAGCAGTACTTC | CASSSTGTSSYEQYF
TRBD1 | TRBJ1-2 | TRBV18 | NA | TGTGCCAGCTCACCACGACCAGGGGGCTATGGCTACACCTTC | CASSPRPGGYGYTF
TRBD1 | TRBJ1-6 | TRBV5-1 | NA | TGCGCCAGCAGCCGGACAGGGTTGGATTCACCCCTCCACTTT | CASSRTGLDSPLHF
TRBD1 | TRBJ2-1 | TRBV4-1 | NA | TGCGCCAGCAGCCAGGTACAGGGGGCCAATGAGCAGTTCTTC | CASSQVQGANEQFF
TRBD1 | TRBJ2-1 | TRBV19 | NA | TGTGCCAGTAGCGACCGGGACAGGGGTCCAAATGAGCAGTTCTTC | CASSDRDRGPNEQFF
TRBD1 | TRBJ2-7 | TRBV4-1 | NA | TGCGCCAGCAGCCCCCGGGACAGGGGGCTACCCTACGAGCAGTACTTC | CASSPRDRGLPYEQYF
NA | TRBJ2-3 | TRBV4-2 | NA | TGTGCCAGCAGCCAAGACCCAGGGAAAGCAGATACGCAGTATTTT | CASSQDPGKADTQYF
TRBD2 | TRBJ2-1 | TRBV9 | NA | TGTGCCAGCTCCTCCGGGACTACCTACAATGAGCAGTTCTTC | CASSSGTTYNEQFF
NA | TRBJ2-3 | TRBV6-1 | NA | TGTGCCAGCAGTGAAGGTCCGGGGTGGAGATGGCAGTATTTT | CASSEGPGWRWQYF
TRBD1 | TRBJ1-1 | TRBV12-5 | NA | TGTGCTAGTGGGGACGGGGACAGGGGTAACACTGAAGCTTTCTTT | CASGDGDRGNTEAFF
TRBD1 | TRBJ1-2 | TRBV7-9 | NA | TGTGCCAGCAGCCCCCGAACACTGACAGGGAGCGCTAACTATGGCTACACCTTC | CASSPRTLTGSANYGYTF
NA | TRBJ2-1 | TRBV4-1 | NA | TGCGCCAGCAGCCTCGGACAGACATACAATGAGCAGTTCTTC | CASSLGQTYNEQFF
TRBD2 | TRBJ2-1 | TRBV4-1 | NA | TGCGCCAGCAGCCAGGGGACTAGGAATGAGCAGTTCTTC | CASSQGTRNEQFF
NA | TRBJ1-6 | TRBV18 | NA | TGTGCCAGCTCACCACCGACAGCCGGCTCACCCCTCCACTTT | CASSPPTAGSPLHF
TRBD2 | TRBJ2-1 | TRBV11-2 | NA | TGTGCCAGCAGCTTAGAGGCTAGCGGGAGTCGGAATGAGCAGTTCTTC | CASSLEASGSRNEQFF
NA | TRBJ2-2 | TRBV27 | NA | TGTGCCAGCAGTGCCTACCCGAACACCGGGGAGCTGTTTTTT | CASSAYPNTGELFF
NA | TRBJ2-2 | TRBV6-6 | NA | TGTGCCAGCAGTCCCACAGGGTACGGGGCCGGGGAGCTGTTTTTT | CASSPTGYGAGELFF
NA | TRBJ1-5 | TRBV19 | NA | TGTGCCAGTACTCGACAGTTTCAAACTAGCAATCAGCCCCAGCATTTT | CASTRQFQTSNQPQHF
TRBD1 | TRBJ2-7 | TRBV7-8 | NA | TGTGCCAGCAGCTATAGGGGACAGGGGGCTCCTCACGAGCAGTACTTC | CASSYRGQGAPHEQYF
NA | TRBJ2-1 | TRBV7-6 | once | TGTGCCAGCAGCTTAGACGAGAAGCAGTTCTTC | CASSLDEKQFF
NA | TRBJ2-7 | TRBV5-1 | NA | TGCGCCAGCAGCCGGGAGATCCCTCCCTACGAGCAGTACTTC | CASSREIPPYEQYF
NA | TRBJ1-1 | TRBV6-5 | NA | TGTGCCAGCCTCACGGGATCGGGTCCCACTGAAGCTTTCTTT | CASLTGSGPTEAFF
NA | TRBJ1-2 | TRBV30 | NA | TGTGCCTGGAGTAGGCGTCACGAGACAAACTATGGCTACACCTTC | CAWSRRHETNYGYTF
TRBD2 | TRBJ2-5 | TRBV18 | NA | TGTGCCAGCTCACCTCCTAGCGGAGGGGCAGGAGAGACCCAGTACTTC | CASSPPSGGAGETQYF
TRBD1 | TRBJ2-7 | TRBV6-5 | NA | TGTGCCAGCAGCCCGACAGGGGGGGGCGAGCAGTACTTC | CASSPTGGGEQYF
NA | TRBJ1-2 | TRBV5-1 | NA | TGCGCCAGCAGCTTGGATGGCGGAAACTATGGCTACACCTTC | CASSLDGGNYGYTF
TRBD1 | TRBJ2-7 | TRBV7-8 | NA | TGTGCCAGCAGCGAACTGACAGGGTCCCCCTACGAGCAGTACTTC | CASSELTGSPYEQYF
NA | TRBJ1-1 | TRBV27 | NA | TGTGCCAGCAGTTTAGAACAGCAGAACACTGAAGCTTTCTTT | CASSLEQQNTEAFF